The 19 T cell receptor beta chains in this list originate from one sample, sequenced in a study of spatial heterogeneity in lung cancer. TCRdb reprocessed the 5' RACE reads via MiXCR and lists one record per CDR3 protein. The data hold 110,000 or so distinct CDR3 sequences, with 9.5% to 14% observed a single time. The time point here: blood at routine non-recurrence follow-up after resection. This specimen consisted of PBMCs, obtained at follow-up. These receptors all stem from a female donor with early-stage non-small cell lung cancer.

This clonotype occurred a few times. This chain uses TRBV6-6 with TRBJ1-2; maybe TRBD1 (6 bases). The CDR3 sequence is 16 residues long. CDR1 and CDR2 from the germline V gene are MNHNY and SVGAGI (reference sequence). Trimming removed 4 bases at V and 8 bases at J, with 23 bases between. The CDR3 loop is CASSSHPIEGVDGYTF. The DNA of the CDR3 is TGTGCCAGCAGTTCCCACCCGATAGAGGGGGTCGACGGCTACACCTTC.

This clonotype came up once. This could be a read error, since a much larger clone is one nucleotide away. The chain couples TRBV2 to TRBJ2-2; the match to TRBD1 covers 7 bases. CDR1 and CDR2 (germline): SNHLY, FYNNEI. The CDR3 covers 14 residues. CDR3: CVSSGQVPSGELFF. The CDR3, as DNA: TGTGTCAGCAGTGGACAGGTACCCAGCGGGGAGCTGTTTTTT.

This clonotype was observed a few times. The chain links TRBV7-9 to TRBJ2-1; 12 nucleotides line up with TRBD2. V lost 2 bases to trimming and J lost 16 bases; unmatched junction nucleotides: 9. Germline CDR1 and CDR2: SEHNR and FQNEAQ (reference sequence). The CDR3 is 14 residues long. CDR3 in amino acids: CASSLSASGRALFF. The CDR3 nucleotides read TGTGCCAGCAGCTTATCGGCTAGCGGGAGGGCCTTATTCTTC.

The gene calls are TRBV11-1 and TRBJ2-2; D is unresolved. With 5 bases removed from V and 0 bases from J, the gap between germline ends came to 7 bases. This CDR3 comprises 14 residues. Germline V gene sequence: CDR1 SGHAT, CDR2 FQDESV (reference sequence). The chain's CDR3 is CASSVSSNTGELFF. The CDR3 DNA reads TGTGCCAGCAGCGTTAGTTCGAACACCGGGGAGCTGTTTTTT.

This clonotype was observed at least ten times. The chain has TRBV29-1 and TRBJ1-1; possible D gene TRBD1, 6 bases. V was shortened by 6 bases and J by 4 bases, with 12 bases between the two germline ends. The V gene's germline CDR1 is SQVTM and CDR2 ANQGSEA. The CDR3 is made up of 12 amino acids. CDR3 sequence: CSVGTGFTEAFF. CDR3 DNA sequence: TGCAGCGTGGGTACAGGGTTCACTGAAGCTTTCTTT. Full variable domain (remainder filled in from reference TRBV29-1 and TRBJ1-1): SAVISQKPSRDICQRGTSLTIQCQVDSQVTMMFWYRQQPGQSLTLIATANQGSEATYESGFVIDKFPISRPNLTFSTLTVSNMSPEDSSIYLCSVGTGFTEAFFGQGTRLTVV.

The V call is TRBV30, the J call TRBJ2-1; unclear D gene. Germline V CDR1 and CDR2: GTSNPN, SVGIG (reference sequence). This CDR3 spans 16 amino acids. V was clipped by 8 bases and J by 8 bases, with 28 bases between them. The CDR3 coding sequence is TGTGCCGGTACGGACGGGCCCGGAACGAAAAGCGATGAGCAGTTCTTC. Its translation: CAGTDGPGTKSDEQFF.

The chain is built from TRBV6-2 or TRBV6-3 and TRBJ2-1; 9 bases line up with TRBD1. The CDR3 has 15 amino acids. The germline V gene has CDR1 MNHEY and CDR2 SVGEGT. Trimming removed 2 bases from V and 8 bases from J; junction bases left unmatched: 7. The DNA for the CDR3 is TGTGCCAGCAGTTACGCGGGACAGGGTTACCATGAGCAGTTCTTC. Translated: CASSYAGQGYHEQFF.

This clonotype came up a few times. CDR3 in amino acids: CAFSGRRTGELFF. DNA of the CDR3: TGTGCCTTTAGCGGGAGGCGCACCGGGGAGCTGTTTTTT. The V and J genes are TRBV19 and TRBJ2-2, with 10 bases fitting TRBD2. The CDR3 sequence is 13 residues long. Germline V gene data show CDR1 as LNHDA and CDR2 as SQIVND (reference sequence). Unmatched junction bases numbered 4, after V lost 11 bases and J lost 4 bases.

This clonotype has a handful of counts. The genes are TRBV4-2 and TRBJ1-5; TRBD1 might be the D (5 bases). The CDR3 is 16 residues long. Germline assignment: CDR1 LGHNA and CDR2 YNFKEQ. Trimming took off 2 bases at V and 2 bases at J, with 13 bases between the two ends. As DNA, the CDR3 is TGTGCCAGCAGCCAAACCCCGATGGGGGGCAATCAGCCCCAGCATTTT. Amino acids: CASSQTPMGGNQPQHF.

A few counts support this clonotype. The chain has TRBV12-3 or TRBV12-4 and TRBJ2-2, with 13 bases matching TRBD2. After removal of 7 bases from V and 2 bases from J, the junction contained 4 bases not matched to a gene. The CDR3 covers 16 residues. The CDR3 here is CASTRTSGGNTGELFF. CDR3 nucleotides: TGTGCCAGCACCCGGACTAGCGGGGGTAACACCGGGGAGCTGTTTTTT.

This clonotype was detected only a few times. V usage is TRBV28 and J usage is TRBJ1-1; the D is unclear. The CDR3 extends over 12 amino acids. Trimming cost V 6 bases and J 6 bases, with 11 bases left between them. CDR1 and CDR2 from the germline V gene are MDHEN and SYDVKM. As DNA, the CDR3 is TGTGCCAGCAGACTGGACTTGGCTGAAGCTTTCTTT. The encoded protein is CASRLDLAEAFF.

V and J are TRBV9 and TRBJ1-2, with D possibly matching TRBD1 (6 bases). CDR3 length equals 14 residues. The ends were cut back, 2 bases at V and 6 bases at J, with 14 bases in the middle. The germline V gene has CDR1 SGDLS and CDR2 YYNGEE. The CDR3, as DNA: TGTGCCAGCAGCGTTCATCCAGGGGACAATGGCTACACCTTC. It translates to CASSVHPGDNGYTF.

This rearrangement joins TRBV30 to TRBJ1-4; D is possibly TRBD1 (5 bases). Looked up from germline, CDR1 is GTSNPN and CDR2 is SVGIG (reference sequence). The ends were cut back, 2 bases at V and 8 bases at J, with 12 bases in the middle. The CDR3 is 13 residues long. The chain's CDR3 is CAWSLGGTEKLFF. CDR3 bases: TGTGCCTGGAGTCTCGGAGGGACGGAAAAACTGTTTTTT.

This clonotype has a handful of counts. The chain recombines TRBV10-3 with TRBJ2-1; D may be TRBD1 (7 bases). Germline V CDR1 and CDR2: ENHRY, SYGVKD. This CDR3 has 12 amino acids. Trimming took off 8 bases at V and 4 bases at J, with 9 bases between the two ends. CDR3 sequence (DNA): TGTGCCATCCAGGGGGGTTACAATGAGCAGTTCTTC. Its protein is CAIQGGYNEQFF.

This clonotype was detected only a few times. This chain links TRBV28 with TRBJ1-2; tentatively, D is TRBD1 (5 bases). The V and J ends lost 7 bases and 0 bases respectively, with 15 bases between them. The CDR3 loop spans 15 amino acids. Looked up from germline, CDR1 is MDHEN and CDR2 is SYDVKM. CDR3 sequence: CASNPWGLTNYGYTF. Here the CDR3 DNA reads TGTGCCAGCAACCCCTGGGGGTTGACTAACTATGGCTACACCTTC.

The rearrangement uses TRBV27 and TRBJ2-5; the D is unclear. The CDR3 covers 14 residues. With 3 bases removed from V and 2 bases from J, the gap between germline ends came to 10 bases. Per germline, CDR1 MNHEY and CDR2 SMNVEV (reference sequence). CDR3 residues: CASSFMAGQETQYF. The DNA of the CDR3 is TGTGCCAGCAGTTTTATGGCTGGACAAGAGACCCAGTACTTC.

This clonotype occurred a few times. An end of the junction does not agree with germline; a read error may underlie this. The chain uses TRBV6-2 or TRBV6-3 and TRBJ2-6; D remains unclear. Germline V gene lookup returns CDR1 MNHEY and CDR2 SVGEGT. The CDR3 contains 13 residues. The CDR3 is CASRGSEANVLTF. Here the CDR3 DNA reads TGTGCCAGCAGGGGCTCTGAGGCCAACGTCCTGACTTTC.

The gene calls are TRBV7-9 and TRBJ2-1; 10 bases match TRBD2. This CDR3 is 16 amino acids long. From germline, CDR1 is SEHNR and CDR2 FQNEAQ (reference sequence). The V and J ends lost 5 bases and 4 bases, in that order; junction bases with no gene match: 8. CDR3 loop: CASSAPGTSVYNEQFF. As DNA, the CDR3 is TGTGCCAGCAGCGCACCCGGGACTAGCGTTTACAATGAGCAGTTCTTC.

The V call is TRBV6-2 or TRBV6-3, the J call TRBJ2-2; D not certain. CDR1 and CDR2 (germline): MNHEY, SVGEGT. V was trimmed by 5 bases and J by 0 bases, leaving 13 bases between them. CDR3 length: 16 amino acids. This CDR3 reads CASSPRGTTNTGELFF. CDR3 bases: TGTGCCAGCAGTCCCCGCGGCACTACGAACACCGGGGAGCTGTTTTTT.